A single TCR beta chain is shown here with its context. V shed 7 bases, J shed 5 bases, and the junction held 8 bases outside the gene matches. CDR1 is LGHNA, CDR2 YSLEER, per germline. CDR3 size: 15 residues. This entry comes from a study of blood T cell repertoires in COVID-19. Overall study: Sites across the United States, Italy and Spain contributed samples from acute and convalescent COVID-19. T cells, B-cell-depleted T cells, or PBMCs supplied cDNA or gDNA.

In the original processing: Quantification of nucleated cells was approximated via reference gene primer amplification. Repertoires were generated with immunoSEQ multiplex PCR, while TCRdb's copy carries only in-frame clones and drops some. Clone size and the V and J calls come from that table; the DNA yielded D and trimming. The data hold roughly 130,000 clones, with 88% observed a single time. The origin of this receptor is a man aged 60-69 years with active or convalescent COVID-19. The sample consisted of peripheral blood. This chain links TRBV4-3 with TRBJ2-2; 9 nucleotides agree with TRBD1. CDR3 loop: CASKLQGAGTGELFF. CDR3 sequence (DNA): TGCGCCAGCAAATTACAGGGGGCGGGGACCGGGGAGCTGTTTTTT.